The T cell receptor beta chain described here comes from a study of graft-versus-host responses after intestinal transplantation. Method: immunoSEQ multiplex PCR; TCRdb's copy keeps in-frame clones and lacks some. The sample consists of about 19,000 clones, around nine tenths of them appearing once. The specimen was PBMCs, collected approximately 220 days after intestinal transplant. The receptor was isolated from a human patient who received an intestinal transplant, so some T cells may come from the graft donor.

CDR3 sequence reads: CASSVPREGSGGDTQYF. Written as DNA, the CDR3 is TGTGCCAGCAGCGTACCCCGAGAGGGTAGCGGGGGAGATACGCAGTATTTT. The chain combines TRBV9 with TRBJ2-3; TRBD2 matches 9 bases. Losses at the gene ends were 1 base for V and 5 bases for J; bases not matched to a gene: 11. CDR1 is SGDLS and CDR2 is YYNGEE in the germline V gene. The CDR3 is made up of 17 amino acids.